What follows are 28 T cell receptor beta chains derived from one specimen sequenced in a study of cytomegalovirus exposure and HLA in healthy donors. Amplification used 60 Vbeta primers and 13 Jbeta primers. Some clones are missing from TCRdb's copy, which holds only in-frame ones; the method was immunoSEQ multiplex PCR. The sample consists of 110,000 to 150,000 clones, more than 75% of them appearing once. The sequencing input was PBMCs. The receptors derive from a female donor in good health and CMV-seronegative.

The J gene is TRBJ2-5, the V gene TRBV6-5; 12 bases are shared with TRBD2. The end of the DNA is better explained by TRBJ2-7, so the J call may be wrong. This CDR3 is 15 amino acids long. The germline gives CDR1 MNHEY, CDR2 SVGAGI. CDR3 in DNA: TGTGCCAGCAGGCTAGCGGGAGGGACCCACTACGAGCAGTACTTC. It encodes CASRLAGGTHYEQYF.

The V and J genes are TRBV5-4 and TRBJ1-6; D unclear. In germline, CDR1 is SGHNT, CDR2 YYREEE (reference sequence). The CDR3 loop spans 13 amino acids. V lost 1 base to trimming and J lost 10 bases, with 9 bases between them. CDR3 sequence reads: CASSLWERSPLHF. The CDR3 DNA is TGTGCCAGCAGCTTGTGGGAGAGGTCACCCCTCCACTTT.

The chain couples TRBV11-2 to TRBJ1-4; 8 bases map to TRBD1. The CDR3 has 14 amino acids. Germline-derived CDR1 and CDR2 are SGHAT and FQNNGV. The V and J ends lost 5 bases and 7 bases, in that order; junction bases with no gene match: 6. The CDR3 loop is CASSRQGKGEKLFF. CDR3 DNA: TGTGCCAGCAGCCGACAGGGGAAGGGTGAAAAACTGTTTTTT. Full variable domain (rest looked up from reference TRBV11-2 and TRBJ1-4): EAGVAQSPRYKIIEKRQSVAFWCNPISGHATLYWYQQILGQGPKLLIQFQNNGVVDDSQLPKDRFSAERLKGVDSTLKIQPAKLEDSAVYLCASSRQGKGEKLFFGSGTQLSVL.

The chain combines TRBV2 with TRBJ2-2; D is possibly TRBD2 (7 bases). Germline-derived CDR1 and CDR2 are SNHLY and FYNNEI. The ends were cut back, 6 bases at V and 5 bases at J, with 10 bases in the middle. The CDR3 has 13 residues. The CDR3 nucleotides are TGTGCCAGCAGAGGGGGGGGGACCGGGGAGCTGTTTTTT. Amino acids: CASRGGGTGELFF.

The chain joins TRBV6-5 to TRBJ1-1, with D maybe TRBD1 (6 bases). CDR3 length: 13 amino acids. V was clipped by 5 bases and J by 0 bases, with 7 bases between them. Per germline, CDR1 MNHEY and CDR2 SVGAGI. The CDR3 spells CASSHRVNTEAFF. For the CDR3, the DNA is TGTGCCAGCAGTCACAGGGTGAACACTGAAGCTTTCTTT.

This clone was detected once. For the CDR3, the DNA is TGTGCCAGCAGGGGGACTAGCGGGGGATTCCCTCCCATCTACAATGAGCAGTTCTTC. Its protein product is CASRGTSGGFPPIYNEQFF. The chain has TRBV6-4 and TRBJ2-1, with 14 bases identical to TRBD2. J was trimmed by 3 bases and V by 6 bases; bases with no gene match: 13. CDR3 length equals 19 residues. CDR1 is MRHNA and CDR2 is SNTAGT in the germline V gene.

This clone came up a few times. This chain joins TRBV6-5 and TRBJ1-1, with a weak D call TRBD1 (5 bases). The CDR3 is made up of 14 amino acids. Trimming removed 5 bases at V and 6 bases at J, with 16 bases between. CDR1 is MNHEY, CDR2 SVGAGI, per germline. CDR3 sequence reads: CASSAGTRGAEAFF. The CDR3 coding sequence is TGTGCCAGCAGTGCCGGGACTAGGGGCGCTGAAGCTTTCTTT.

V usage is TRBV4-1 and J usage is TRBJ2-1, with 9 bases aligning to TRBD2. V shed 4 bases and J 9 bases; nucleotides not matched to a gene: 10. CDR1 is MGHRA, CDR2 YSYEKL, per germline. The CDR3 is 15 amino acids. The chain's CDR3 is CASSLSGTSFGEQFF. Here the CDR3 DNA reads TGCGCCAGCAGCCTATCAGGGACTAGCTTCGGTGAGCAGTTCTTC.

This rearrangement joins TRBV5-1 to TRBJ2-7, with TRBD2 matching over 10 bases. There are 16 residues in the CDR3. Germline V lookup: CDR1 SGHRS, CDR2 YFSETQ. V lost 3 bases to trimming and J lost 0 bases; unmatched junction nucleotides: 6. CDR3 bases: TGCGCCAGCAGCTATAATAGCGGGAGGCCCTCCTACGAGCAGTACTTC. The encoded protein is CASSYNSGRPSYEQYF.

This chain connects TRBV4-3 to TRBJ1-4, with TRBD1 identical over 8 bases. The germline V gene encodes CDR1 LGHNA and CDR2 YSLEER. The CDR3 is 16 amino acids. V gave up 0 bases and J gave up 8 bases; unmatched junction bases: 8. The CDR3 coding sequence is TGCGCCAGCAGCCAAGAAGGACAGGGAGGATGGGAAAAACTGTTTTTT. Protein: CASSQEGQGGWEKLFF.

CDR3 coding DNA: TGCGCCAGCAGCCCCAACGGACAGTACAATCAGCCCCAGCATTTT. Encoded protein: CASSPNGQYNQPQHF. The chain carries TRBV5-1 and TRBJ1-5, with a weak D call TRBD1 (6 bases). The V gene's germline CDR1 is SGHRS and CDR2 YFSETQ. V was trimmed by 4 bases and J by 3 bases, leaving 14 bases between them. The CDR3 extends over 15 amino acids. The whole variable domain, remainder taken from reference TRBV5-1 and TRBJ1-5, is KAGVTQTPRYLIKTRGQQVTLSCSPISGHRSVSWYQQTPGQGLQFLFEYFSETQRNKGNFPGRFSGRQFSNSRSEMNVSTLELGDSALYLCASSPNGQYNQPQHFGDGTRLSIL.

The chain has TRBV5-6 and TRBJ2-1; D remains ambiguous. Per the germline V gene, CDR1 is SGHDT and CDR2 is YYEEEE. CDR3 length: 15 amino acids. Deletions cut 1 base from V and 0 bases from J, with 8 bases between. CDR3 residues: CASSLTPISYNEQFF. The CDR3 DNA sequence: TGTGCCAGCAGCTTGACACCGATCTCCTACAATGAGCAGTTCTTC.

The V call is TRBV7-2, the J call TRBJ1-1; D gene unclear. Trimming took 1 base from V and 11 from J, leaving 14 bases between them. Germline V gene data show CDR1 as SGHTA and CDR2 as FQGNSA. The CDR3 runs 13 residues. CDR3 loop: CASSLGRARGAFF. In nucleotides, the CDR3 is TGTGCCAGCAGCTTAGGGCGCGCCCGAGGCGCTTTCTTT.

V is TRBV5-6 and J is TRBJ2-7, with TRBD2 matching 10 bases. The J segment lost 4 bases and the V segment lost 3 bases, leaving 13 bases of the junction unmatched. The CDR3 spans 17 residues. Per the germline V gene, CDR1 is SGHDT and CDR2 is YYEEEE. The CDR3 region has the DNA TGTGCCAGCAGCTCGCGGACTAGCGGTCCCACGGTGTACGAGCAGTACTTC. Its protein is CASSSRTSGPTVYEQYF.

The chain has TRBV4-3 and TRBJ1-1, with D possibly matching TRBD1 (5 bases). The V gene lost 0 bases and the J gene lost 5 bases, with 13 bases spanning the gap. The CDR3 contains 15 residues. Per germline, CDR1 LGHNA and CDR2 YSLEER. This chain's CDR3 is CASSQDRGEGTEAFF. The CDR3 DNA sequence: TGCGCCAGCAGCCAAGATCGGGGGGAAGGGACTGAAGCTTTCTTT.

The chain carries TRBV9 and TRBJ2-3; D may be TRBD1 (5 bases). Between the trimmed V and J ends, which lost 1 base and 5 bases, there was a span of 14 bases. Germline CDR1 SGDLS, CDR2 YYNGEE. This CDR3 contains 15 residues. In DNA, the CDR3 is TGTGCCAGCAGCGTAAACCCCCAGGGAAGAGATACGCAGTATTTT. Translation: CASSVNPQGRDTQYF.

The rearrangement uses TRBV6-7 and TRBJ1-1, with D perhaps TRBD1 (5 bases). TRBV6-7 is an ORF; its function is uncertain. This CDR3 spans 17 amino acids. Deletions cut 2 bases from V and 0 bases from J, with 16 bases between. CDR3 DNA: TGTGCCAGCAGTTACCTCGCCACAGGTGTCATGAACACTGAAGCTTTCTTT. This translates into CASSYLATGVMNTEAFF.

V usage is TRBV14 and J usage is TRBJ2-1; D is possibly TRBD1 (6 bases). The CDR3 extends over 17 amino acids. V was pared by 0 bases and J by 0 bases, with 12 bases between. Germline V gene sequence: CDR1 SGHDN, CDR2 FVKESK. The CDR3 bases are TGTGCCAGCAGCCAAGATCGGCAGGGGAGCTCCTACAATGAGCAGTTCTTC. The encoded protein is CASSQDRQGSSYNEQFF.

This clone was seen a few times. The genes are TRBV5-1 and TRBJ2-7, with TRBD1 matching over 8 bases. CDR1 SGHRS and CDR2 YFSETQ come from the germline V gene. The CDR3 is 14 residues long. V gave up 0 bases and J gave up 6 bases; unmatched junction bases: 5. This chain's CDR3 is CASSLARGRGEQYF. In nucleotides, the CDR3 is TGCGCCAGCAGCTTGGCCAGGGGGCGAGGCGAGCAGTACTTC. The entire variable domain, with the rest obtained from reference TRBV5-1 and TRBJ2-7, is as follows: KAGVTQTPRYLIKTRGQQVTLSCSPISGHRSVSWYQQTPGQGLQFLFEYFSETQRNKGNFPGRFSGRQFSNSRSEMNVSTLELGDSALYLCASSLARGRGEQYFGPGTRLTVT.

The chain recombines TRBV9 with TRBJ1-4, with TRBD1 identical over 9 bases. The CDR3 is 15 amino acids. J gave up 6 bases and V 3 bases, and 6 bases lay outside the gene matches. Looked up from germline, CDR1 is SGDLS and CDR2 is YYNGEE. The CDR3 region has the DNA TGTGCCAGCAGCGAACTGGGACAGGGAGATGAAAAACTGTTTTTT. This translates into CASSELGQGDEKLFF.

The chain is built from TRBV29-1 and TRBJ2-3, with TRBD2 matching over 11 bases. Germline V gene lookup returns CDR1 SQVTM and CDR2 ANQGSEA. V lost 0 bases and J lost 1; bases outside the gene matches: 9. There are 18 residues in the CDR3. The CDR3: CSVEEGASGRRGTDTQYF. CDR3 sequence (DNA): TGCAGCGTTGAAGAGGGGGCTAGCGGGAGGCGGGGCACAGATACGCAGTATTTT.

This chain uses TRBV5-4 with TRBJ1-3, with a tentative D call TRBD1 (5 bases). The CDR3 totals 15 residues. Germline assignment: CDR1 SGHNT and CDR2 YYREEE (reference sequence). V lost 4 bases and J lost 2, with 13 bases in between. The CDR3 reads CASSKDRTTGNTIYF. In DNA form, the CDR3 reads TGTGCCAGCAGCAAAGACAGAACTACTGGAAACACCATATATTTT.

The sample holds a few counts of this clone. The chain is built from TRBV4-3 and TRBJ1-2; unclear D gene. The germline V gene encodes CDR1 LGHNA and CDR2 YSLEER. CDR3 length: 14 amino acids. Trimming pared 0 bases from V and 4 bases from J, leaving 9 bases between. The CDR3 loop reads CASSQEFQLYGYTF. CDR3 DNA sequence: TGCGCCAGCAGCCAAGAGTTCCAACTCTATGGCTACACCTTC.

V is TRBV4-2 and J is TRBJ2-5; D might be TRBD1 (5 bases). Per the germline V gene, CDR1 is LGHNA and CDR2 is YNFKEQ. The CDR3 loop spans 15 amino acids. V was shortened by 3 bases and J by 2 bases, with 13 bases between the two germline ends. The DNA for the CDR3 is TGTGCCAGCAGCCAGGCTACAGGCGTTCAAGAGACCCAGTACTTC. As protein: CASSQATGVQETQYF.

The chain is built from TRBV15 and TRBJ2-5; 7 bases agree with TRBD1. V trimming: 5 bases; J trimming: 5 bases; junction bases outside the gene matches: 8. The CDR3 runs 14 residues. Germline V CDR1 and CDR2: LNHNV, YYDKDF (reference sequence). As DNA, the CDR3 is TGTGCCACCAGCGGAACAGGGGTGGGCGAGACCCAGTACTTC. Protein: CATSGTGVGETQYF.

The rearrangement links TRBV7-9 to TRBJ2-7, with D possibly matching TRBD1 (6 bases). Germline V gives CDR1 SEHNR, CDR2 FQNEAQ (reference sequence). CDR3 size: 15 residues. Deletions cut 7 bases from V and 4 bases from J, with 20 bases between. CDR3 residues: CASTGPDRPVYEQYF. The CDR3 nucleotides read TGTGCCAGCACGGGGCCCGACAGGCCGGTTTACGAGCAGTACTTC.

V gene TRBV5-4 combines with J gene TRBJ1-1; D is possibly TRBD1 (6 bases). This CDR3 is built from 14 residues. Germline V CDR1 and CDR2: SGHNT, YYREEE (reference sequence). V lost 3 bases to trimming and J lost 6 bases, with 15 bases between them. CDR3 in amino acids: CASSSRGFAPEAFF. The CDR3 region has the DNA TGTGCCAGCAGCTCCAGGGGATTTGCGCCTGAAGCTTTCTTT.

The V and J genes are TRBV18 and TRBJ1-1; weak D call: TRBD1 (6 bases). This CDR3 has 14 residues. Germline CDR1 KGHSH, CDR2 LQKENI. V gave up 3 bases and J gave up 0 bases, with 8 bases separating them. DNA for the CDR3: TGTGCCAGCTCACCTTCAGGGGTGAACACTGAAGCTTTCTTT. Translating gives CASSPSGVNTEAFF.